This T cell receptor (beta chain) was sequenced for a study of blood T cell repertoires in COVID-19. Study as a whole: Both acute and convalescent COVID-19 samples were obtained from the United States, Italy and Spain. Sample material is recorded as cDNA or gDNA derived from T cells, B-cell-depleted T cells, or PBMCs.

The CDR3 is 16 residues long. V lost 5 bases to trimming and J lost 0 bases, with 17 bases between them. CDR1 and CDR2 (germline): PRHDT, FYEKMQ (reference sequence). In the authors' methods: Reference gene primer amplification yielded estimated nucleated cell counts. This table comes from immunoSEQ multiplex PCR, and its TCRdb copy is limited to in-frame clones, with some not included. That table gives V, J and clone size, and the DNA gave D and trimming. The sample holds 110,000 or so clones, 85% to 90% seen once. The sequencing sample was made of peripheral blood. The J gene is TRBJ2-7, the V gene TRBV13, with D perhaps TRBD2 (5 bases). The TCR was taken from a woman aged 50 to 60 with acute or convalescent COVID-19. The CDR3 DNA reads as TGTGCCAGCAGCCCCCCAGTGGAGGAGAGCTCCTACGAGCAGTACTTC. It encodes CASSPPVEESSYEQYF. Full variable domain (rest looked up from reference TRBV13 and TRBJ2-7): AAGVIQSPRHLIKEKRETATLKCYPIPRHDTVYWYQQGPGQDPQFLISFYEKMQSDKGSIPDRFSAQQFSDYHSELNMSSLELGDSALYFCASSPPVEESSYEQYFGPGTRLTVT.